The 25 T cell receptor beta chains in this list originate from one sample, sequenced in a study of CD4 T cells in relation to SARS-CoV-2 and coronaviruses. CD4+ T cells from unexposed donors were obtained before the COVID-19 pandemic (2011-2018). After ten to eleven days of culture, CD4+ T cells were isolated. For these TCRs, the target antigens are not known. Using immunoSEQ multiplex PCR, the repertoire was profiled, and TCRdb retains in-frame clones only, with some absent. The sample lists about 18,000 clones; 60% to 80% were seen once. Sequencing input: CD4+ T cells from PBMCs, cultured in vitro. These receptors were taken from a human donor in good health.

The V and J genes are TRBV10-3 and TRBJ2-7; TRBD1 matches 7 bases. Trimming removed 2 bases from V and 3 bases from J; junction bases left unmatched: 7. The germline V gene has CDR1 ENHRY and CDR2 SYGVKD. This CDR3 comprises 15 residues. The CDR3: CAISETPRQGYEQYF. CDR3 sequence (DNA): TGTGCCATCAGTGAGACCCCCCGACAGGGCTACGAGCAGTACTTC.

This clone was found a few times. The J gene is TRBJ1-1, the V gene TRBV3-1 (or the pseudogene TRBV3-2); D is undetermined. There are 15 residues in the CDR3. CDR1 LGHDT and CDR2 YNNKEL come from the germline V gene (reference sequence). Between the trimmed V and J ends, which lost 1 base and 1 base, there was a span of 10 bases. This chain's CDR3 is CASSQVWGGNTEAFF. CDR3 bases: TGTGCCAGCAGCCAAGTCTGGGGAGGGAACACTGAAGCTTTCTTT.

V gene TRBV5-1 combines with J gene TRBJ2-1; 10 bases agree with TRBD1. This CDR3 comprises 14 residues. The germline V gene has CDR1 SGHRS and CDR2 YFSETQ. J lost 5 bases, V lost 8 bases, and 7 bases had no gene match. CDR3 residues: CASAGTGVDNEQFF. CDR3 coding DNA: TGCGCCAGTGCCGGGACAGGGGTGGACAATGAGCAGTTCTTC.

This clone was seen a handful of times. V and J are TRBV4-1 and TRBJ1-3, with TRBD1 as a possible D gene (5 bases). Trimming cost V 4 bases and J 7 bases, with 20 bases left between them. Looked up from germline, CDR1 is MGHRA and CDR2 is YSYEKL. The CDR3 sequence is 16 residues long. CDR3 DNA sequence: TGCGCCAGCAGCCTCAGTGGGGCGGTCCCCATTAACACCATATATTTT. Its translation is CASSLSGAVPINTIYF.

The chain employs TRBV5-1 and TRBJ2-7, with D perhaps TRBD2 (5 bases). The CDR3 runs 16 residues. Between the trimmed V and J ends, which lost 0 bases and 2 bases, there was a span of 15 bases. CDR1 and CDR2 from the germline V gene are SGHRS and YFSETQ. CDR3 DNA: TGCGCCAGCAGCTTGGGAGATCTGGGGAGCCCCTACGAGCAGTACTTC. Its translation is CASSLGDLGSPYEQYF.

This clone was observed a few times. The chain carries TRBV3-1 (or the pseudogene TRBV3-2) and TRBJ2-7; 10 positions agree with TRBD1. V dropped 4 bases and J dropped 6; count of bases not matched to a gene: 9. From germline, CDR1 is LGHDT and CDR2 YNNKEL (reference sequence). The CDR3 covers 15 residues. DNA for the CDR3: TGTGCCAGCAGCCCGATGGGGGACAGGGGCTCCGAGCAGTACTTC. It specifies CASSPMGDRGSEQYF.

The chain carries TRBV24-1 and TRBJ1-5; the D gene is possibly TRBD1 (6 bases). With 4 bases removed from V and 6 bases from J, the gap between germline ends came to 12 bases. Germline loops: CDR1 KGHDR, CDR2 SFDVKD. The CDR3 totals 14 residues. The CDR3 nucleotides are TGTGCCACCAGTGAGACAGGTGTTATTCAGCCCCAGCATTTT. Its translation: CATSETGVIQPQHF.

This chain links TRBV19 with TRBJ1-1, with a possible D match to TRBD1 (5 bases). Germline lookup yields CDR1 LNHDA and CDR2 SQIVND (reference sequence). V was trimmed by 4 bases and J by 1 base, leaving 10 bases between them. The CDR3 spans 14 residues. DNA for the CDR3: TGTGCCAGTAGTACGGCCGACAGGAACACTGAAGCTTTCTTT. It translates to CASSTADRNTEAFF.

This chain joins TRBV6-4 and TRBJ1-1, with D possibly matching TRBD1 (6 bases). Between the trimmed V and J ends, which lost 5 bases and 1 base, there was a span of 11 bases. Germline assignment: CDR1 MRHNA and CDR2 SNTAGT. The CDR3 loop spans 14 amino acids. CDR3 DNA sequence: TGTGCCAGCAGTACCGAGACAGGGAACACTGAAGCTTTCTTT. Its translation is CASSTETGNTEAFF.

This clone occurred a few times. The chain recombines TRBV27 with TRBJ1-1; D gene uncertain. Germline V gene sequence: CDR1 MNHEY, CDR2 SMNVEV (reference sequence). The V gene lost 6 bases and the J gene lost 5 bases, with 7 bases spanning the gap. The CDR3 extends over 11 amino acids. This CDR3 reads CASRFLTEAFF. CDR3 nucleotide sequence: TGTGCCAGCAGATTTTTGACTGAAGCTTTCTTT.

The V gene is TRBV5-1, the J gene TRBJ1-1; D is unclear. The CDR3 runs to 14 residues. V was shortened by 1 base and J by 2 bases, with 9 bases between the two germline ends. Germline lookup yields CDR1 SGHRS and CDR2 YFSETQ. The CDR3 nucleotides are TGCGCCAGCAGCTTGTTGGACGGAAACACTGAAGCTTTCTTT. Translation gives CASSLLDGNTEAFF.

The V and J genes are TRBV5-1 and TRBJ2-2; D tentatively reads TRBD1 or TRBD2 (5 bases each). The CDR3 has 18 amino acids. The germline gives CDR1 SGHRS, CDR2 YFSETQ. Trimming pared 0 bases from V and 3 bases from J, leaving 18 bases between. CDR3 nucleotides: TGCGCCAGCAGCTTGGTGGTGGGGGAACCCGAGTACACCGGGGAGCTGTTTTTT. Its translation is CASSLVVGEPEYTGELFF.

The chain recombines TRBV23-1 with TRBJ2-1, with D perhaps assigned TRBD1 or TRBD2 (5 bases each). Being an ORF, TRBV23-1 has a function that is uncertain. V dropped 4 bases and J dropped 15 bases, with 28 bases sitting between them. This CDR3 contains 16 residues. The CDR3 DNA follows: TGCGCCAGCAGTCCTCGGGCTAGCTCTCCTCGGGACCTTGGGTTCTTC. It is translated as CASSPRASSPRDLGFF.

The rearrangement uses TRBV24-1 and TRBJ2-3; D unresolved. This CDR3 comprises 16 residues. Germline V gene lookup returns CDR1 KGHDR and CDR2 SFDVKD. V gave up 3 bases and J gave up 11 bases, with 23 bases separating them. CDR3 in amino acids: CATSDTTNTAHYKQYF. CDR3 nucleotide sequence: TGTGCCACCAGTGATACTACAAATACGGCCCACTATAAGCAGTATTTT.

This clone was observed a single time. The chain couples TRBV3-1 (or the pseudogene TRBV3-2) to TRBJ2-3, with D perhaps matching TRBD2 (5 bases). Per germline, CDR1 LGHDT and CDR2 YNNKEL (reference sequence). V was shortened by 0 bases and J by 0 bases, with 16 bases between the two germline ends. The CDR3 has 18 amino acids. The CDR3 region is CASSQDLRFGGSTDTQYF. CDR3 sequence (DNA): TGTGCCAGCAGCCAAGATCTCCGGTTTGGCGGGAGCACAGATACGCAGTATTTT.

V usage is TRBV7-9 and J usage is TRBJ1-2; D gene uncertain. V lost 4 bases and J 2 bases, leaving 8 bases between the germline ends. This CDR3 is 13 amino acids long. Germline assignment: CDR1 SEHNR and CDR2 FQNEAQ (reference sequence). The DNA of the CDR3 is TGTGCCAGCAGCTGGGATAAGAACTATGGCTACACCTTC. Its protein product is CASSWDKNYGYTF. Using reference TRBV7-9 and TRBJ1-2 for the parts outside the CDR3, the full variable domain is DTGVSQNPRHKITKRGQNVTFRCDPISEHNRLYWYRQTLGQGPEFLTYFQNEAQLEKSRLLSDRFSAERPKGSFSTLEIQRTEQGDSAMYLCASSWDKNYGYTFGSGTRLTVV.

CDR3 DNA: TGTGCCAGCAGCCTGAGGGCGGCTCCTGACTATGGCTACACCTTC. This codes for CASSLRAAPDYGYTF. V and J are TRBV3-1 (or the pseudogene TRBV3-2) and TRBJ1-2; D is unclear. This CDR3 has 15 residues. Germline V lookup: CDR1 LGHDT, CDR2 YNNKEL (reference sequence). V gave up 4 bases and J gave up 3 bases, with 15 bases separating them.

The genes are TRBV25-1 and TRBJ2-1, with TRBD1 matching over 7 bases. CDR3 length: 14 amino acids. Trimming cost V 6 bases and J 3 bases; bases outside gene matches: 5. The germline V gene encodes CDR1 MGHDK and CDR2 SYGVNS. CDR3 nucleotide sequence: TGTGCCAGCAGCCGACAGGGTAGCTACAATGAGCAGTTCTTC. Amino acid sequence: CASSRQGSYNEQFF.

The gene calls are TRBV6-5 and TRBJ2-3, with D perhaps matching TRBD2 (5 bases). Germline assignment: CDR1 MNHEY and CDR2 SVGAGI. V lost 0 bases, J lost 2 bases, and 9 bases lay in between. This CDR3 contains 15 residues. Here the CDR3 DNA reads TGTGCCAGCAGTTACTCGGCCGGGGACACAGATACGCAGTATTTT. Protein sequence: CASSYSAGDTDTQYF.

The rearrangement uses TRBV28 and TRBJ1-5, with 8 bases lining up with TRBD1. CDR1 and CDR2 from the germline V gene are MDHEN and SYDVKM. With 3 bases clipped from V and 0 bases from J, the junction kept 7 bases outside the gene matches. This CDR3 comprises 17 residues. The CDR3 sequence: CASSLSGGGYSNQPQHF. The CDR3 nucleotides are TGTGCCAGCAGTTTGTCAGGGGGCGGGTATAGCAATCAGCCCCAGCATTTT.

This clone was seen only once. The V call is TRBV3-1 (or the pseudogene TRBV3-2), the J call TRBJ1-3; possible D gene TRBD1, 6 bases. Germline-derived CDR1 and CDR2 are LGHDT and YNNKEL (reference sequence). The V end was cut by 1 base, the J end by 2 bases, with 9 bases between. The length of the CDR3 is 15 residues. The CDR3 protein is CASSQAKGAGNTIYF. CDR3 bases: TGTGCCAGCAGCCAAGCGAAGGGGGCTGGAAACACCATATATTTT.

The V and J genes are TRBV19 and TRBJ2-1; 8 nucleotides agree with TRBD2. After removal of 4 bases from V and 3 bases from J, the junction contained 5 bases not matched to a gene. The CDR3 is 15 amino acids. Per germline, CDR1 LNHDA and CDR2 SQIVND (reference sequence). CDR3 nucleotides: TGTGCCAGTAGTACCACTAGCGGCTTCTACAATGAGCAGTTCTTC. As protein: CASSTTSGFYNEQFF.

The chain carries TRBV6-5 and TRBJ1-5; maybe TRBD1 (5 bases). The CDR3 is 15 residues long. Germline V lookup: CDR1 MNHEY, CDR2 SVGAGI. The V end lost 8 bases, the J end lost 0 bases, and 14 bases lay between the germline ends. The CDR3 loop reads CASGGVVYSNQPQHF. Here the CDR3 DNA reads TGTGCCAGCGGGGGTGTGGTGTATAGCAATCAGCCCCAGCATTTT.

This sequence joins TRBV4-2 and TRBJ1-2; a weak D match, TRBD1 (6 bases). V lost 1 base to trimming and J lost 4 bases, with 19 bases between them. Germline loops: CDR1 LGHNA, CDR2 YNFKEQ. The CDR3 length is 17 residues. CDR3 nucleotide sequence: TGTGCCAGCAGCCAAGGGGGTGGGGGGGCGGTCGGCTATGGCTACACCTTC. This codes for CASSQGGGGAVGYGYTF.

This rearrangement joins TRBV5-4 to TRBJ2-1, with 9 bases fitting TRBD1. The length of the CDR3 is 17 residues. CDR1 is SGHNT and CDR2 is YYREEE in the germline V gene (reference sequence). Trimming removed 4 bases from V and 3 bases from J; junction bases left unmatched: 11. The CDR3 here is CASSLGQGTLLYNEQFF. The CDR3 DNA is TGTGCCAGCAGCCTAGGACAGGGGACCCTTCTCTACAATGAGCAGTTCTTC.